The next 10 T cell receptor beta chains were all read from a single sample in a study of monozygotic twins with inflammatory bowel disease. Using the 5' RACE reads, TCRdb records one entry per CDR3 protein without DNA. The table lists 150,000 to 200,000 distinct CDR3 sequences. Source material: blood. The receptors stem from a human donor with ulcerative colitis or Crohn's disease, or a healthy co-twin of an affected twin (not recorded which).

CDR3 sequence: CASSVDRGGDQPQHF. V usage is TRBV6-1 and J usage is TRBJ1-5; TCRdb lists TRBD1, though no DNA is available to test this call. Germline CDR1 is MNHNS and CDR2 is SASEGT. The CDR3 has 15 amino acids.

The chain carries TRBV11-2 and TRBJ2-1. Germline CDR1 reads SGHAT; CDR2 reads FQNNGV. This CDR3 has 17 amino acids. CDR3: CASSLGMTGSSYNEQFF.

The chain recombines TRBV7-8 with TRBJ1-1. Germline loops: CDR1 SGHVS, CDR2 FQNEAQ. The CDR3 sequence is 14 residues long. CDR3 in amino acids: CASSLAIGQAEAFF. Complete variable domain (other parts from reference TRBV7-8 and TRBJ1-1): GAGVSQSPRYKVAKRGQDVALRCDPISGHVSLFWYQQALGQGPEFLTYFQNEAQLDKSGLPSDRFFAERPEGSVSTLKIQRTQQEDSAVYLCASSLAIGQAEAFFGQGTRLTVV.

This chain's CDR3 is CASSLTSGRPGEQFF. This chain joins TRBV5-1 and TRBJ2-1; TCRdb proposes TRBD2, but this gene call is untestable without DNA. The CDR3 consists of 15 residues. Germline CDR1 SGHRS, CDR2 YFSETQ.

The chain recombines TRBV12-3 or TRBV12-4 with TRBJ2-5; the TCRdb D gene call, TRBD1, has no DNA to confirm it. This CDR3 region has 14 residues. This CDR3 is CASRLTGGAETQYF.

The chain couples TRBV5-6 to TRBJ2-5; TCRdb's D call, TRBD2, is unchecked because there is no DNA. The CDR3 consists of 15 residues. Germline values: CDR1 SGHDT, CDR2 YYEEEE. CDR3 protein: CASSSGLGIQETQYF.

This chain joins TRBV18 and TRBJ2-7; TCRdb's D call, TRBD1, is unchecked because there is no DNA. Per the germline V gene, CDR1 is KGHSH and CDR2 is LQKENI. The CDR3 is 14 residues long. CDR3 in amino acids: CASSLDRGAYEQYF.

This chain uses TRBV3-1 with TRBJ1-5. The CDR3 extends over 14 amino acids. From germline, CDR1 is LGHDT and CDR2 YNNKEL (reference sequence). The chain's CDR3 is CASSEGNKVRSQHF.

This chain joins TRBV4-1 and TRBJ1-1. CDR1 MGHRA and CDR2 YSYEKL come from the germline V gene. CDR3 size: 13 residues. The CDR3: CASRGGMGTEAFF.

The V gene is TRBV27, the J gene TRBJ1-6. From germline, CDR1 is MNHEY and CDR2 SMNVEV (reference sequence). This CDR3 contains 15 residues. The CDR3 sequence: CASRKMSSYNSPLHF.